A single sample is the source of the 14 T cell receptor beta chains below, sequenced in a study of spatial heterogeneity in lung cancer. Time point given: blood at routine non-recurrence follow-up after resection. TCRdb itself ran the 5' RACE reads through MiXCR, one entry per CDR3 protein. In the table there are 85,000 to 100,000 distinct CDR3 sequences, approximately 19% of which are singletons. The specimen was PBMCs, collected at follow-up. These receptors all stem from a male donor with early-stage non-small cell lung cancer.

This rearrangement joins TRBV18 to TRBJ2-3; 7 bases are a match to TRBD1. This CDR3 comprises 15 residues. The ends lost 3 bases at V and 4 bases at J; junction bases unmatched: 7. Germline CDR1 is KGHSH and CDR2 is LQKENI. The CDR3, as DNA: TGTGCCAGCTCACCTATCGGGACAGCGTCAGATACGCAGTATTTT. It specifies CASSPIGTASDTQYF.

The gene calls are TRBV24-1 and TRBJ2-3; D perhaps matches TRBD1 (6 bases). The CDR3 loop spans 16 amino acids. Trimming removed 3 bases from V and 0 bases from J, with 12 bases in between. In germline, CDR1 is KGHDR, CDR2 SFDVKD. DNA for the CDR3: TGTGCCACCAGTGATGAGGACAGAACTAGCACAGATACGCAGTATTTT. It specifies CATSDEDRTSTDTQYF.

This clonotype was seen only a few times. The gene calls are TRBV30 and TRBJ1-2; 8 bases are a match to TRBD1. The J segment lost 4 bases and the V segment lost 2 bases, leaving 6 bases of the junction unmatched. Germline CDR1 is GTSNPN and CDR2 is SVGIG (reference sequence). CDR3 length: 14 residues. The chain's CDR3 is CAWSQGALIYGYTF. The CDR3, as DNA: TGTGCCTGGAGTCAGGGGGCGCTTATCTATGGCTACACCTTC.

This clonotype appeared many times. The chain has TRBV7-8 and TRBJ2-7; a possible D gene is TRBD2 (5 bases). Deletions cut 4 bases from V and 3 bases from J, with 10 bases between. In germline, CDR1 is SGHVS, CDR2 FQNEAQ. The CDR3 is 13 residues long. The CDR3 DNA reads as TGTGCCAGCAGCTCCGGGGTTGGCTACGAGCAGTACTTC. This sequence encodes CASSSGVGYEQYF.

This clonotype was counted between two and nine times. The chain is built from TRBV27 and TRBJ2-1; TRBD1 aligns across 7 bases. V lost 0 bases to trimming and J lost 11 bases; unmatched junction nucleotides: 4. The CDR3 sequence is 13 residues long. Germline V gene data show CDR1 as MNHEY and CDR2 as SMNVEV (reference sequence). This CDR3 is CASSLSRQGKQFF. In DNA, the CDR3 is TGTGCCAGCAGTTTATCCCGACAGGGAAAGCAGTTCTTC.

The gene calls are TRBV6-5 and TRBJ1-1, with a weak D call TRBD1 (5 bases). The V and J ends lost 0 bases and 2 bases respectively, with 13 bases between them. Germline CDR1 reads MNHEY; CDR2 reads SVGAGI. This CDR3 has 16 residues. In nucleotides, the CDR3 is TGTGCCAGCAGTTACTCCCCTCCGGGGACCAACACTGAAGCTTTCTTT. Its translation: CASSYSPPGTNTEAFF.

This clonotype was picked up a small number of times. This chain links TRBV14 with TRBJ2-1, with a possible D match to TRBD1 (6 bases). Germline V gene data show CDR1 as SGHDN and CDR2 as FVKESK. Deletions cut 4 bases from V and 3 bases from J, with 10 bases between. This CDR3 contains 14 residues. The CDR3 DNA reads TGTGCCAGCAGCCCCCGGACAGTCTACAATGAGCAGTTCTTC. Amino acids: CASSPRTVYNEQFF.

V usage is TRBV5-5 and J usage is TRBJ2-2; a possible D gene is TRBD2 (5 bases). The length of the CDR3 is 16 residues. CDR1 is SGHKS and CDR2 is YYEKEE in the germline V gene (reference sequence). Trimming took off 4 bases at V and 1 base at J, with 14 bases between the two ends. In DNA, the CDR3 is TGTGCCAGCAGCCCGGACGGAGGCGAGAACACCGGGGAGCTGTTTTTT. Its translation is CASSPDGGENTGELFF. Full variable domain (missing parts from reference TRBV5-5 and TRBJ2-2): DAGVTQSPTHLIKTRGQQVTLRCSPISGHKSVSWYQQVLGQGPQFIFQYYEKEERGRGNFPDRFSARQFPNYSSELNVNALLLGDSALYLCASSPDGGENTGELFFGEGSRLTVL.

This clonotype was found a few times. J is TRBJ1-2 and V is TRBV4-3; TRBD1 is a possible D gene (5 bases). CDR3 length: 13 residues. Germline V gene data show CDR1 as LGHNA and CDR2 as YSLEER. Deletions cut 3 bases from V and 7 bases from J, with 12 bases between. CDR3 DNA sequence: TGCGCCAGCAGCCAGGTCCGACAGTCTGGCTACACCTTC. This gives the protein CASSQVRQSGYTF.

This clonotype was picked up a small number of times. The chain is built from TRBV12-3 or TRBV12-4 and TRBJ1-2; 7 bases agree with TRBD1. The ends lost 5 bases at V and 3 bases at J; junction bases unmatched: 6. This CDR3 contains 14 residues. The CDR3 DNA follows: TGTGCCAGCAGTGTGGGACAGCTCCACTATGGCTACACCTTC. Translation: CASSVGQLHYGYTF.

The rearrangement uses TRBV5-1 and TRBJ2-3, with unresolved D. Germline V gene sequence: CDR1 SGHRS, CDR2 YFSETQ. CDR3 length: 14 residues. V was clipped by 0 bases and J by 2 bases, with 7 bases between them. CDR3 region: CASSLVGATDTQYF. The CDR3 DNA reads TGCGCCAGCAGCTTGGTAGGAGCCACAGATACGCAGTATTTT.

This clonotype was counted between two and nine times. The chain couples TRBV4-3 to TRBJ2-5, with D possibly TRBD2 on 7 matching bases. Germline V gives CDR1 LGHNA, CDR2 YSLEER. Trimming stripped 0 bases from V and 5 bases from J, with 13 bases between. CDR3 length: 15 residues. In DNA, the CDR3 is TGCGCCAGCAGCCAAGATGGGGGGGCGGCGGAGACCCAGTACTTC. The encoded protein is CASSQDGGAAETQYF.

The chain uses TRBV4-3 and TRBJ1-2, with D uncertain. In germline, CDR1 is LGHNA, CDR2 YSLEER. The CDR3 length is 13 residues. Trimming removed 1 base from V and 0 bases from J, with 3 bases in between. CDR3 protein: CASSQVTNYGYTF. CDR3 in DNA: TGCGCCAGCAGCCAAGTTACTAACTATGGCTACACCTTC.

The chain carries TRBV5-1 and TRBJ2-2; D is possibly TRBD1 or TRBD2 (5 bases each). Germline V gene sequence: CDR1 SGHRS, CDR2 YFSETQ. V was pared by 4 bases and J by 6 bases, with 13 bases between. CDR3 length: 14 residues. The CDR3 loop reads CASSASGTSGELFF. The DNA of the CDR3 is TGCGCCAGCAGCGCCTCCGGGACCTCCGGGGAGCTGTTTTTT. The full variable domain, in which reference TRBV5-1 and TRBJ2-2 provide the parts outside the CDR3, is KAGVTQTPRYLIKTRGQQVTLSCSPISGHRSVSWYQQTPGQGLQFLFEYFSETQRNKGNFPGRFSGRQFSNSRSEMNVSTLELGDSALYLCASSASGTSGELFFGEGSRLTVL.